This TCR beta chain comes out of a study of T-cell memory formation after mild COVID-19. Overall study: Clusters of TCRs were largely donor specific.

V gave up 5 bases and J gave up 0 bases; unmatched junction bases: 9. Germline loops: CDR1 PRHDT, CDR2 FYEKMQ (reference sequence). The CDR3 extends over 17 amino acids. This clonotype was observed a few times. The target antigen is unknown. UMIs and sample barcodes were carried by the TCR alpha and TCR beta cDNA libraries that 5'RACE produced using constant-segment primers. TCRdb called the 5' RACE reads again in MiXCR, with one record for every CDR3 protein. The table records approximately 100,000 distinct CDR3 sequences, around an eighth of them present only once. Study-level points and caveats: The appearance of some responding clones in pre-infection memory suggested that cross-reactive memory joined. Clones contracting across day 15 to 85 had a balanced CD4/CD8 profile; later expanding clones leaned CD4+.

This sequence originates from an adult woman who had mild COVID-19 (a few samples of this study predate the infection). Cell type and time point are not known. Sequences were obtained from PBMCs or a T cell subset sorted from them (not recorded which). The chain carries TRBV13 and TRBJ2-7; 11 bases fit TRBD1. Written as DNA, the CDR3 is TGTGCCAGCAGCGATCGGACAGGGGGCTCCCCCTCCTACGAGCAGTACTTC. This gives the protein CASSDRTGGSPSYEQYF.